This T cell receptor beta chain was documented in a study of blood T cell repertoires in COVID-19. Study information: Researchers got acute and convalescent COVID-19 samples from the United States, Italy and Spain.

Per the study methods: Quantification of nucleated cells was approximated via reference gene primer amplification. TCRdb's table, derived via immunoSEQ multiplex PCR, lists solely in-frame clones and lacks some. V and J calls plus clone size are reproduced from that table; the DNA served to infer D and trimming. The sample contains about 68,000 clones, about 91% of which appear only once. V lost 5 bases and J lost 1; bases outside the gene matches: 8. This CDR3 is 16 amino acids long. The germline CDR1 and CDR2 sequences are KGHSH and LQKENI. The sample was peripheral blood. The TCR was taken from a man aged 40-50 years with COVID-19, enrolled during active disease. The rearrangement uses TRBV18 and TRBJ2-3; 8 bases align to TRBD2. The CDR3 spells CASSKSSGGGTDTQYF. The CDR3 DNA is TGTGCCAGCTCAAAATCCTCCGGGGGGGGCACAGATACGCAGTATTTT.